What follows are 15 T cell receptor beta chains derived from one specimen sequenced in a study of shared clonotypes between healthy human individuals. Method: immunoSEQ multiplex PCR; TCRdb's copy keeps in-frame clones and lacks some. The sample shows nearly 1 million clones, about 80% of them seen only once. The sequencing input was memory CD4+ T cells sorted from blood. The subset denotes: CD45RA-negative fraction. These receptors all come from a man aged 18 to 35 in good health.

The sample holds one count of this clone. This chain connects TRBV7-2 to TRBJ2-5, with TRBD2 matching over 8 bases. This CDR3 has 17 amino acids. With 1 base clipped from V and 4 bases from J, the junction kept 11 bases outside the gene matches. In germline, CDR1 is SGHTA, CDR2 FQGNSA. The CDR3 here is CASSLGTRSGSAETQYF. The CDR3 nucleotides are TGTGCCAGCAGCTTAGGTACGCGGAGCGGGAGTGCAGAGACCCAGTACTTC.

The chain uses TRBV7-9 and TRBJ2-2; D unresolved. V was shortened by 1 base and J by 7 bases, with 4 bases between the two germline ends. The germline gives CDR1 SEHNR, CDR2 FQNEAQ (reference sequence). The CDR3 length is 12 residues. This CDR3 reads CASSLEGGELFF. The CDR3 nucleotides are TGTGCCAGCAGCTTAGAGGGCGGGGAGCTGTTTTTT.

In its sample, this clone was seen many times. V is TRBV11-2 and J is TRBJ2-1; D might be TRBD1 or TRBD2, each matching 5 bases. V gave up 1 base and J gave up 13 bases, with 14 bases separating them. Germline loops: CDR1 SGHAT, CDR2 FQNNGV. CDR3 length equals 13 residues. The CDR3 loop reads CASSLAGTPKQFF. The CDR3 bases are TGTGCCAGCAGCTTAGCCGGGACCCCAAAACAGTTCTTC.

The rearrangement joins TRBV30 to TRBJ1-2; D may be TRBD1 (6 bases). This CDR3 comprises 13 residues. Germline V gives CDR1 GTSNPN, CDR2 SVGIG (reference sequence). The V end lost 6 bases, the J end lost 4 bases, and 15 bases lay between the germline ends. CDR3 loop: CACHSRDTYGYTF. The DNA for the CDR3 is TGTGCCTGCCACTCCCGGGACACCTATGGCTACACCTTC.

The V call is TRBV9, the J call TRBJ1-1, with TRBD1 as a possible D gene (6 bases). The CDR3 spans 16 residues. In germline, CDR1 is SGDLS, CDR2 YYNGEE. V lost 0 bases, J lost 1 base, and 13 bases lay in between. In nucleotides, the CDR3 is TGTGCCAGCAGCGTAGCTCCGGGACAACCGAACACTGAAGCTTTCTTT. The encoded protein is CASSVAPGQPNTEAFF.

In its sample, this clone was seen once. The rearrangement joins TRBV29-1 to TRBJ1-2; TRBD1 might be the D (5 bases). The germline gives CDR1 SQVTM, CDR2 ANQGSEA. The CDR3 sequence is 12 residues long. The ends were cut back, 5 bases at V and 4 bases at J, with 11 bases in the middle. CDR3 DNA sequence: TGCAGCGTTATCGGGGGGAGCTATGGCTACACCTTC. Protein sequence: CSVIGGSYGYTF.

The sample holds a few counts of this clone. The chain combines TRBV18 with TRBJ2-1; D is perhaps TRBD1 (5 bases). V was clipped by 6 bases and J by 7 bases, with 13 bases between them. Germline loops: CDR1 KGHSH, CDR2 LQKENI. There are 13 residues in the CDR3. The CDR3 region has the DNA TGTGCCAGCTCCCGACAGTCGAGAAATGAGCAGTTCTTC. It codes for CASSRQSRNEQFF. Drawing the rest from reference TRBV18 and TRBJ2-1, the complete variable domain is NAGVMQNPRHLVRRRGQEARLRCSPMKGHSHVYWYRQLPEEGLKFMVYLQKENIIDESGMPKERFSAEFPKEGPSILRIQQVVRGDSAAYFCASSRQSRNEQFFGPGTRLTVL.

The chain is built from TRBV7-3 and TRBJ1-1; D is undetermined. Germline V CDR1 and CDR2: SGHTA, FQGTGA. Between the trimmed V and J ends, which lost 5 bases and 1 base, there was a span of 11 bases. This CDR3 comprises 14 residues. The CDR3, as DNA: TGTGCCAGCAGCCATTCAGCAGGGAACACTGAAGCTTTCTTT. Encoded protein: CASSHSAGNTEAFF. The entire variable domain, with the rest obtained from reference TRBV7-3 and TRBJ1-1, is as follows: GAGVSQTPSNKVTEKGKYVELRCDPISGHTALYWYRQSLGQGPEFLIYFQGTGAADDSGLPNDRFFAVRPEGSVSTLKIQRTERGDSAVYLCASSHSAGNTEAFFGQGTRLTVV.

With regard to this clone: A clone one base away is much larger, so this may be a read error. The rearrangement links TRBV6-1 to TRBJ1-6; D remains ambiguous. This CDR3 has 12 residues. The germline gives CDR1 MNHNS, CDR2 SASEGT. V shed 2 bases and J shed 7 bases, with 3 bases lying between them. CDR3 region: CASSEQNSPLHF. The CDR3 DNA is TGTGCCAGCAGTGAACAGAATTCACCCCTCCACTTT.

This sequence joins TRBV5-6 and TRBJ2-3; no clear D gene. Germline V gene data show CDR1 as SGHDT and CDR2 as YYEEEE. V shed 2 bases and J shed 2 bases, with 9 bases lying between them. The CDR3 extends over 14 amino acids. This chain's CDR3 is CASSFVGHTDTQYF. In DNA, the CDR3 is TGTGCCAGCAGCTTCGTAGGCCACACAGATACGCAGTATTTT.

V is TRBV9 and J is TRBJ1-1, with 7 bases lining up with TRBD1. Trimming at V came to 0 bases and at J to 14 bases, leaving 10 bases not matched to a gene. The CDR3 is 13 amino acids. Looked up from germline, CDR1 is SGDLS and CDR2 is YYNGEE. CDR3 sequence: CASSVEGAGTHFF. CDR3 bases: TGTGCCAGCAGCGTAGAGGGGGCAGGGACCCACTTCTTT.

Details on this clone: Within the sample, other DNA sequences also encode this same CDR3. The chain carries TRBV5-1 and TRBJ1-2; D uncertain. CDR1 is SGHRS and CDR2 is YFSETQ in the germline V gene. The CDR3 loop spans 13 amino acids. Trimming took 0 bases from V and 4 from J, leaving 7 bases between them. Here the CDR3 DNA reads TGCGCCAGCAGCTTGGATGGCACCTATGGCTACACCTTC. Protein: CASSLDGTYGYTF.

The rearrangement uses TRBV2 and TRBJ2-7; TRBD2 agrees at 12 bases. The CDR3 totals 16 residues. With V trimmed by 8 bases and J by 2 bases, 10 bases remained unmatched. In germline, CDR1 is SNHLY, CDR2 FYNNEI. DNA of the CDR3: TGTGCCAGCCGCCCCCCTCTAGCGGGGGGGCCCTACGAGCAGTACTTC. It yields the protein CASRPPLAGGPYEQYF.

This clone appeared a few times. At the DNA level, this CDR3 is encoded by other sequences in the same sample as well. This sequence joins TRBV30 and TRBJ2-3; 9 bases are a match to TRBD2. The CDR3 has 15 residues. In germline, CDR1 is GTSNPN, CDR2 SVGIG (reference sequence). Trimming took 0 bases from V and 5 from J; bases not matched to a gene: 6. The CDR3 sequence: CAWSVQAGGVDTQYF. CDR3 bases: TGTGCCTGGAGTGTACAGGCGGGGGGGGTAGATACGCAGTATTTT.

V gene TRBV7-3 combines with J gene TRBJ2-1, with unresolved D. This CDR3 is 13 amino acids long. The V and J ends lost 5 bases and 1 base respectively, with 6 bases between them. The germline V gene encodes CDR1 SGHTA and CDR2 FQGTGA. CDR3 bases: TGTGCCAGCAGCCCCCGGTCCTACAATGAGCAGTTCTTC. This translates into CASSPRSYNEQFF.